The clone carrying this T cell receptor beta chain was seen a few times. Collection of roughly 9.8 milliliters of peripheral blood was performed for each donor. Per sample, extraction of total RNA gave at least 6 micrograms in every case. These data are taken from a study of blood T cells in healthy people across ages. Trimming took off 5 bases at V and 3 bases at J, with 17 bases between the two ends. The CDR3 has 16 residues. Germline V gene lookup returns CDR1 SGHTA and CDR2 FQGTGA. PCR was performed a second time for about 7 to 11 cycles using a sample-barcoded 5' primer and a J-beta primer mix. One entry per CDR3 protein results from TCRdb running MiXCR on the 5' RACE reads. The data hold about 680,000 distinct CDR3 sequences, with roughly 49% observed a single time.

The sample was blood. The TCR originated in a woman aged 55-75 years in good health. The chain uses TRBV7-3 and TRBJ2-1; no reliable D call. CDR3: CASSLRIPAGYNEQFF. The CDR3, as DNA: TGTGCCAGCAGCCTGCGGATCCCCGCTGGCTACAATGAGCAGTTCTTC.